The rows below give T cell receptor beta chains drawn from one sample of a study of human T cells and chemical hapten exposure. A single record per CDR3 protein comes from TCRdb applying MiXCR to the RACE reads. The table shows under 100,000 distinct CDR3 sequences, with 10% occurring only once. Sequenced here: whole blood, sampled in connection with sensitization to the hapten diphenylcyclopropenone (DPC). The receptors come from a woman under 40 with alopecia areata. Some clones in this sample may be carry-over from other donors' samples. Both conserved end residues are part of each CDR3. Each record gives: J gene, V gene, D gene, clone size, CDR3 protein, CDR3 DNA. A D gene is named only where the DNA matches it firmly. Clone size is given for some rows only: seen once, a few or many times, or a class if the clone is expanded.

>TRBJ1-1|TRBV7-2|TRBD1|many
CASSSGQQLEAFF
TGTGCCAGCAGCTCGGGACAGCAACTTGAAGCTTTCTTT
>TRBJ2-1|TRBV7-9|TRBD2|-
CASSSFSGRAYNEQFF
TGTGCCAGCAGCTCCTTCAGCGGGAGGGCCTACAATGAGCAGTTCTTC
>TRBJ1-6|TRBV20-1|-|many
CSARQGPDNSPLHF
TGCAGTGCTAGGCAGGGACCGGATAATTCACCCCTCCACTTT
>TRBJ1-5|TRBV6-2/TRBV6-3|-|few
CASSYGQDSNQPQHF
TGTGCCAGCAGTTACGGGCAAGATAGCAATCAGCCCCAGCATTTT
>TRBJ1-1|TRBV30|-|-
CAWSKSWNTEAFF
TGTGCCTGGAGTAAAAGTTGGAACACTGAAGCTTTCTTT
>TRBJ2-3|TRBV29-1|TRBD1|-
CSAAGTGGLGDTQYF
TGCAGCGCAGCCGGGACAGGGGGCCTCGGGGATACGCAGTATTTT
>TRBJ1-5|TRBV20-1|TRBD1|-
CSARVAGQGSNQPQHF
TGCAGTGCTAGAGTAGCCGGACAGGGGAGCAATCAGCCCCAGCATTTT
>TRBJ2-2|TRBV7-9|-|many
CASSPRSGTNTGELFF
TGTGCCAGCAGCCCCCGGTCCGGGACTAACACCGGGGAGCTGTTTTTT
>TRBJ1-2|TRBV28|-|many
CASSLKVRAWGYTF
TGTGCCAGCAGTTTGAAAGTTAGGGCGTGGGGCTACACCTTC
>TRBJ2-7|TRBV18|TRBD1|many
CASSPRDRASYEQYF
TGTGCCAGCTCACCACGGGACAGGGCCTCCTACGAGCAGTACTTC
>TRBJ2-7|TRBV28|-|-
CASSPTGKVGEQYF
TGTGCCAGCAGTCCTACCGGGAAGGTAGGCGAGCAGTACTTC
>TRBJ2-1|TRBV7-3|TRBD2|few
CASSFGPRGGSYNEQFF
TGTGCCAGCAGCTTCGGGCCCCGGGGGGGCTCCTACAATGAGCAGTTCTTC
>TRBJ2-5|TRBV7-6|-|many
CASSLRQGQRETQYF
TGTGCCAGCAGCCTACGGCAGGGCCAGAGGGAGACCCAGTACTTC
>TRBJ2-4|TRBV7-2|TRBD2|many
CASSLEASGLADIQYF
TGTGCCAGCAGCTTAGAAGCTTCGGGACTAGCTGACATTCAGTACTTC
>TRBJ2-1|TRBV20-1|TRBD2|many
CSAPGTSGQSSYNEQFF
TGCAGTGCCCCTGGGACTAGCGGGCAGAGCTCCTACAATGAGCAGTTCTTC
>TRBJ2-5|TRBV6-2/TRBV6-3|-|few
CASSSGLSTQYF
TGTGCCAGCAGCTCGGGATTATCGACCCAGTACTTC
>TRBJ2-7|TRBV4-1|-|-
CASSLALSGREQYF
TGCGCCAGCAGCCTGGCGTTGTCGGGGCGGGAGCAGTACTTC
>TRBJ2-1|TRBV5-1|TRBD2|many
CASRLPASGGATLNEQFF
TGCGCCAGCAGACTGCCGGCTAGCGGGGGGGCGACTTTGAATGAGCAGTTCTTC
>TRBJ2-3|TRBV11-2|-|-
CASSLGEVDTQYF
TGTGCCAGCAGCTTAGGGGAGGTAGATACGCAGTATTTT
>TRBJ1-1|TRBV5-1|-|many
CASSLGAHTNEAFF
TGCGCCAGCAGCTTGGGTGCCCACACCAATGAAGCTTTCTTT
>TRBJ1-6|TRBV18|-|many
CASSPQGTYNSPLHF
TGTGCCAGCTCACCACAGGGAACTTATAATTCACCCCTCCACTTT
>TRBJ2-2|TRBV10-3|-|-
CAISDRSNTGELFF
TGTGCCATCAGTGATAGATCGAACACCGGGGAGCTGTTTTTT
>TRBJ1-3|TRBV7-9|TRBD1|many
CASSPPPGQGPGNTIYF
TGTGCCAGCAGCCCACCCCCGGGACAGGGTCCTGGAAACACCATATATTTT
>TRBJ1-3|TRBV7-9|-|once
CASSWGENTIYF
TGTGCCAGCAGCTGGGGCGAAAACACCATATATTTT
>TRBJ2-3|TRBV7-9|-|few
CASSSRYKGGGTDTQYF
TGTGCCAGCAGCTCCCGCTACAAGGGGGGGGGCACAGATACGCAGTATTTT
>TRBJ2-7|TRBV29-1|-|many
CSVEVSYEQYF
TGCAGCGTTGAAGTATCCTACGAGCAGTACTTC
>TRBJ2-2|TRBV20-1|-|many
CSARDQENSGGELFF
TGCAGTGCTAGAGATCAGGAAAATAGCGGCGGGGAGCTGTTTTTT
>TRBJ2-7|TRBV10-2|-|-
CATELGPYEQYF
TGCGCCACCGAACTTGGGCCCTACGAGCAGTACTTC
>TRBJ2-7|TRBV7-8|-|-
CASSLDGGTAGQYF
TGTGCCAGCAGCTTAGATGGCGGGACAGCGGGGCAGTACTTC
>TRBJ2-2|TRBV9|-|many
CASRVGNTGELFF
TGTGCCAGCAGGGTGGGGAACACCGGGGAGCTGTTTTTT
>TRBJ2-3|TRBV18|TRBD2|few
CASSPLLAGSSTDTQYF
TGTGCCAGCTCACCGCTACTAGCGGGGTCTTCCACAGATACGCAGTATTTT
>TRBJ1-6|TRBV6-1|-|many
CASSEGRTIYNSPLHF
TGTGCCAGCAGTGAGGGGCGGACAATCTATAATTCACCCCTCCACTTT
>TRBJ2-7|TRBV5-1|TRBD1|-
CASSQQGASYEQYF
TGCGCCAGCAGCCAACAGGGGGCGAGCTACGAGCAGTACTTC
>TRBJ2-7|TRBV5-1|-|few
CASSLTQGIVPYEQYF
TGCGCCAGCAGCTTAACCCAGGGGATAGTCCCCTACGAGCAGTACTTC
>TRBJ1-5|TRBV20-1|TRBD1|many
CSARDGPGQGSNQPQHF
TGCAGTGCTAGAGATGGGCCTGGACAGGGAAGCAATCAGCCCCAGCATTTT
>TRBJ1-5|TRBV7-2|TRBD1|many
CASSFWDRGQPQHF
TGTGCCAGCAGCTTTTGGGACAGGGGCCAGCCCCAGCATTTT
>TRBJ2-2|TRBV20-1|-|many
CSAPGVLNTGELFF
TGCAGTGCCCCCGGGGTTCTGAACACCGGGGAGCTGTTTTTT
>TRBJ2-7|TRBV3-1|-|-
CASSQGFYEQYF
TGTGCCAGCAGCCAAGGGTTCTACGAGCAGTACTTC
>TRBJ1-1|TRBV7-6|-|-
CASSLDHLNTEAFF
TGTGCCAGCAGCTTGGATCACCTGAACACTGAAGCTTTCTTT
>TRBJ2-3|TRBV6-2/TRBV6-3|-|many
CASRLWTGTDTQYF
TGTGCCAGCAGGCTATGGACTGGCACAGATACGCAGTATTTT
>TRBJ2-2|TRBV20-1|-|-
CSARGPTNTGELFF
TGCAGTGCTAGGGGGCCCACGAACACCGGGGAGCTGTTTTTT
>TRBJ2-1|TRBV7-6|-|many
CASSPVENEQFF
TGTGCCAGCAGCCCGGTAGAAAATGAGCAGTTCTTC
>TRBJ1-3|TRBV15|-|-
CVTSRDGSQRSGNTIYF
TGTGTCACCAGCAGAGATGGCAGCCAACGCTCTGGAAACACCATATATTTT
>TRBJ1-6|TRBV6-2/TRBV6-3|-|few
CASSYVGGTGYNSPLHF
TGTGCCAGCAGTTACGTCGGGGGCACAGGCTACAATTCACCCCTCCACTTT
>TRBJ1-1|TRBV7-9|-|-
CASSLVAGLDTEAFF
TGTGCCAGCAGCTTAGTCGCAGGGTTGGACACTGAAGCTTTCTTT
>TRBJ1-1|TRBV5-1|TRBD1|many
CASSKDRGRNTEAFF
TGCGCCAGCAGCAAGGACAGGGGACGAAACACTGAAGCTTTCTTT
>TRBJ1-5|TRBV5-5|-|many
CASSPDGDGNQPQHF
TGTGCCAGCAGTCCGGACGGTGATGGAAATCAGCCCCAGCATTTT
>TRBJ2-1|TRBV3-1|-|many
CASSQDRWGEQFF
TGTGCCAGCAGCCAAGATAGGTGGGGGGAGCAGTTCTTC
>TRBJ2-3|TRBV7-2|TRBD2|few
CASSNQRLAGTDTQYF
TGTGCCAGCAGCAACCAACGACTAGCGGGGACAGATACGCAGTATTTT
>TRBJ1-5|TRBV6-6|TRBD1|-
CASRGTGNQPQHF
TGTGCCAGCAGAGGGACAGGCAATCAGCCCCAGCATTTT
>TRBJ1-6|TRBV7-6|-|many
CASSSSPGSYNSPLHF
TGTGCCAGCAGCTCATCCCCAGGCTCCTATAATTCACCCCTCCACTTT
>TRBJ2-7|TRBV27|TRBD2|many
CASSFAGVPYEQYF
TGTGCCAGCAGTTTCGCGGGGGTTCCCTACGAGCAGTACTTC